This passage covers 32 T cell receptor beta chains from one sample sequenced in a study of post-analysis software for immune sequencing data. Study-level findings and limits: Five TRBV segments, TRBV5-6, TRBV5-1 and TRBV20-1 among them, were found more frequent in patients than controls.

Researchers reported that TCR beta cDNA libraries carried unique molecular identifiers. TCRdb analysed the PCR reads with MiXCR anew, one entry per CDR3 protein. This table has a few hundred thousand distinct CDR3 sequences, 30% to 45% appearing once. The antigens of these receptors remain unknown. The sequencing input was blood. The receptors derive from a girl aged 5-17 years with multiple sclerosis.

This clonotype appeared a few times. This chain uses TRBV2 with TRBJ2-5, with 9 bases identical to TRBD1. Germline V gene lookup returns CDR1 SNHLY and CDR2 FYNNEI. Losses at the gene ends were 4 bases for V and 5 bases for J; bases not matched to a gene: 2. The CDR3 is 13 residues long. The CDR3 coding sequence is TGTGCCAGCAGTGCGACAGGGGGGGAGACCCAGTACTTC. Its protein product is CASSATGGETQYF.

The chain is built from TRBV6-6 and TRBJ1-3; D is unresolved. From germline, CDR1 is MNHNY and CDR2 SVGAGI (reference sequence). The CDR3 loop spans 16 amino acids. The germline V and J ends were trimmed by 0 bases and 0 bases, with 9 bases remaining between them. The CDR3 region has the DNA TGTGCCAGCAGTTACTCTCAGGAACGCTCTGGAAACACCATATATTTT. It specifies CASSYSQERSGNTIYF.

The rearrangement links TRBV9 to TRBJ1-2; D possibly corresponds to TRBD1 (6 bases). CDR3 length: 12 residues. The germline V gene has CDR1 SGDLS and CDR2 YYNGEE. Trimming took 0 bases from V and 8 from J, leaving 8 bases between them. DNA of the CDR3: TGTGCCAGCAGCGTAGGGGGGACAGGCTACACCTTC. Translated: CASSVGGTGYTF.

Only one count was recorded for this clonotype. J is TRBJ1-5 and V is TRBV6-5, with 7 bases aligning to TRBD1. The J segment lost 1 base and the V segment lost 2 bases, leaving 11 bases of the junction unmatched. The germline gives CDR1 MNHEY, CDR2 SVGAGI. This CDR3 contains 18 residues. The DNA for the CDR3 is TGTGCCAGCAGTTACCAACAGGGGCTACGAGGGAGCAATCAGCCCCAGCATTTT. It translates to CASSYQQGLRGSNQPQHF.

The gene calls are TRBV7-8 and TRBJ2-6; D is unclear. Germline V gene data show CDR1 as SGHVS and CDR2 as FQNEAQ. The CDR3 has 16 residues. The V and J ends lost 0 bases and 1 base respectively, with 7 bases between them. Written as DNA, the CDR3 is TGTGCCAGCAGCTTAGCGGTAGGGTCTGGGGCCAACGTCCTGACTTTC. Its protein product is CASSLAVGSGANVLTF.

This clonotype was observed a handful of times. At one end, the junction sequence differs from germline, possibly due to a read error. J is TRBJ1-6 and V is TRBV11-3; D may be TRBD1 (5 bases). Germline V gene sequence: CDR1 SGHNT, CDR2 YENEEA. CDR3 length: 13 residues. The CDR3 is CASSLDGGTPPHF. The CDR3 nucleotides read TGTGCCAGCAGCTTAGATGGGGGAACACCCCCCCACTTT.

This chain uses TRBV6-5 with TRBJ2-5; 8 bases line up with TRBD1. The CDR3 spans 13 residues. CDR1 and CDR2 (germline): MNHEY, SVGAGI. J gave up 11 bases and V 5 bases, and 10 bases lay outside the gene matches. The CDR3 reads CASSDYRGNEQYF. CDR3 DNA sequence: TGTGCCAGCAGTGATTACAGGGGGAATGAGCAGTACTTC.

A note on this clonotype: The junction differs from germline at one of its ends, possibly a read error. This chain uses TRBV4-2 with TRBJ1-5; D remains unclear. This CDR3 is 16 amino acids long. Germline V gene data show CDR1 as LGHNA and CDR2 as YNFKEQ. CDR3 in amino acids: CANSQDYPGLDQPQHF. The DNA for the CDR3 is TGTGCCAACAGCCAAGATTATCCGGGGTTGGATCAGCCCCAGCATTTT.

The chain employs TRBV12-3 or TRBV12-4 and TRBJ2-7; 7 bases fit TRBD2. J was trimmed by 6 bases and V by 3 bases; bases with no gene match: 5. This CDR3 is 13 amino acids long. CDR3 nucleotides: TGTGCCAGCAGTTTCGTCCGCGGGGGCGAGCAGTACTTC. As protein: CASSFVRGGEQYF.

The chain carries TRBV6-6 and TRBJ2-3; 8 bases are a match to TRBD1. CDR3 length equals 17 residues. The trim removed 2 bases at V and 3 bases at J, leaving 10 bases unmatched. Germline loops: CDR1 MNHNY, CDR2 SVGAGI (reference sequence). The DNA for the CDR3 is TGTGCCAGCAGTTACCCAGGACAGGGCTGGACGACAGATACGCAGTATTTT. As protein: CASSYPGQGWTTDTQYF.

This clonotype showed up just a few times. The V and J genes are TRBV7-9 and TRBJ1-1; the D gene is possibly TRBD1 (5 bases). From germline, CDR1 is SEHNR and CDR2 FQNEAQ (reference sequence). This CDR3 is built from 15 residues. The germline V and J ends were trimmed by 5 bases and 0 bases, with 13 bases remaining between them. The CDR3 sequence: CASSRQVTVNTEAFF. CDR3 in DNA: TGTGCCAGCAGCCGTCAGGTGACAGTGAACACTGAAGCTTTCTTT.

This clonotype was counted between two and nine times. One end of the junction does not line up with germline, which may come from a read error. The chain is built from TRBV6-5 and TRBJ1-6; no firm D call. The CDR3 is made up of 15 amino acids. Germline lookup yields CDR1 MNHEY and CDR2 SVGAGI. The CDR3 bases are TGTGCCAGTAGTTACGGGCGCGGGAAAAATTCACCCCTCCACTTT. Translating gives CASSYGRGKNSPLHF.

This chain uses TRBV28 with TRBJ2-5; D unresolved. TRBJ2-7 matches the DNA end more closely, so the J call is doubtful. The CDR3 sequence is 12 residues long. Germline V gene lookup returns CDR1 MDHEN and CDR2 SYDVKM. In nucleotides, the CDR3 is TGTGCCAGCGGCGCTACCGGCCTCGAGCAGTACTTC. It codes for CASGATGLEQYF.

Concerning this clonotype itself: Its ends do not fully match the called genes, so a read error is possible. The chain couples TRBV7-2 to TRBJ2-3, with 10 bases lining up with TRBD1. Germline lookup yields CDR1 SGHTA and CDR2 FQGNSA. The CDR3 is 16 residues long. The CDR3 loop is CANSPAPGTGADTQYF. DNA for the CDR3: TGTGCCAACAGCCCGGCTCCCGGGACAGGGGCAGATACGCAGTATTTT. The entire variable domain, with the rest obtained from reference TRBV7-2 and TRBJ2-3, is as follows: GAGVSQSPSNKVTEKGKDVELRCDPISGHTALYWYRQSLGQGLEFLIYFQGNSAPDKSGLPSDRFSAERTGGSVSTLTIQRTQQEDSAVYLCANSPAPGTGADTQYFGPGTRLTVL.

This clonotype has just a few counts. The chain employs TRBV20-1 and TRBJ2-1; 9 bases agree with TRBD2. CDR1 and CDR2 (germline): DFQATT, SNEGSKA (reference sequence). J lost 4 bases, V lost 3 bases, and 10 bases had no gene match. The CDR3 runs to 16 residues. The CDR3 DNA reads TGCAGTGCTAGTGGCCCTGGAGCGGGGGGTTACAATGAGCAGTTCTTC. Its protein product is CSASGPGAGGYNEQFF.

V usage is TRBV11-2 and J usage is TRBJ2-1, with D possibly called TRBD1 or TRBD2 (5 bases each). This CDR3 has 15 residues. Germline CDR1 SGHAT, CDR2 FQNNGV. Trimming took off 5 bases at V and 4 bases at J, with 15 bases between the two ends. CDR3 sequence (DNA): TGTGCCAGCAGCCCCTCGGCGTGGGGGTACAATGAGCAGTTCTTC. Its translation is CASSPSAWGYNEQFF.

This clonotype was counted a few times. The chain combines TRBV20-1 with TRBJ2-7, with a tentative D call TRBD2 (5 bases). Germline V gives CDR1 DFQATT, CDR2 SNEGSKA (reference sequence). This CDR3 is built from 14 residues. The V and J ends lost 0 bases and 0 bases respectively, with 9 bases between them. CDR3 protein: CSAREAGSSYEQYF. In DNA form, the CDR3 reads TGCAGTGCTAGAGAGGCGGGTAGCTCCTACGAGCAGTACTTC.

This chain uses TRBV20-1 with TRBJ1-5, with TRBD1 matching 11 bases. The CDR3 covers 14 residues. V lost 0 bases and J lost 8; bases outside the gene matches: 3. The V gene's germline CDR1 is DFQATT and CDR2 SNEGSKA (reference sequence). The CDR3 here is CSARDGTGGEPQHF. CDR3 bases: TGCAGTGCTAGAGACGGGACAGGGGGGGAGCCCCAGCATTTT.

The J gene is TRBJ2-6, the V gene TRBV5-6; no clear D gene. Germline CDR1 SGHDT, CDR2 YYEEEE. Trimming took 2 bases from V and 4 from J, leaving 4 bases between them. This CDR3 contains 13 residues. CDR3 coding DNA: TGTGCCAGCAGCTTTAAGGGGGCCAACGTCCTGACTTTC. It specifies CASSFKGANVLTF.

This clonotype has just a few counts. The chain is built from TRBV20-1 and TRBJ2-3; 8 bases fit TRBD1. Germline CDR1 DFQATT, CDR2 SNEGSKA (reference sequence). The CDR3 spans 14 residues. J lost 2 bases, V lost 2 bases, and 3 bases had no gene match. CDR3 sequence (DNA): TGCAGTGCTAGAAAGCAGGGGGCCACAGATACGCAGTATTTT. This translates into CSARKQGATDTQYF.

The chain combines TRBV27 with TRBJ1-1, with D unresolved. The V and J ends lost 2 bases and 1 base respectively, with 5 bases between them. The germline V gene has CDR1 MNHEY and CDR2 SMNVEV (reference sequence). The CDR3 covers 13 residues. The CDR3 spells CASSLIPNTEAFF. The CDR3 nucleotides read TGTGCCAGCAGTTTAATCCCGAACACTGAAGCTTTCTTT.

The rearrangement links TRBV4-1 to TRBJ2-3; D not certain. This CDR3 has 11 amino acids. The ends were cut back, 4 bases at V and 9 bases at J, with 8 bases in the middle. Germline lookup yields CDR1 MGHRA and CDR2 YSYEKL. The CDR3 here is CASSLFGTQYF. For the CDR3, the DNA is TGCGCCAGCAGCCTCTTCGGGACGCAGTATTTT.

The chain is built from TRBV28 and TRBJ2-7; D might be TRBD2 (6 bases). The closer fit of TRBJ2-5 to the DNA end suggests the J call may be wrong. Germline CDR1 is MDHEN and CDR2 is SYDVKM. The CDR3 runs 14 residues. DNA of the CDR3: TGTGCCAGCGGCCCGGGACTCCAAAGGGAGACCCAGTACTTC. Translating it yields CASGPGLQRETQYF.

This clonotype has a handful of counts. This chain links TRBV2 with TRBJ1-2, with D unclear. This CDR3 region has 14 residues. In germline, CDR1 is SNHLY, CDR2 FYNNEI. V lost 6 bases, J lost 5 bases, and 16 bases lay in between. This CDR3 is CASSPIERRYGYTF. In nucleotides, the CDR3 is TGTGCCAGCAGCCCTATTGAGAGGCGGTATGGCTACACCTTC.

Only a few counts were recorded for this clonotype. The chain couples TRBV29-1 to TRBJ2-7; tentative D call: TRBD2 (5 bases). CDR3 length: 14 residues. Deletions cut 8 bases from V and 0 bases from J, with 17 bases between. The V gene's germline CDR1 is SQVTM and CDR2 ANQGSEA. CDR3 amino acids: CSMATSGSSYEQYF. CDR3 DNA sequence: TGCAGCATGGCCACCAGCGGTAGCTCCTACGAGCAGTACTTC.

Comment on this clonotype: Being one base from a much bigger clone, this may be a read error. V usage is TRBV9 and J usage is TRBJ2-1; 8 bases agree with TRBD2. Unmatched junction bases numbered 8, after V lost 2 bases and J lost 4 bases. The CDR3 spans 16 residues. Germline CDR1 SGDLS, CDR2 YYNGEE. DNA of the CDR3: TGTGCCAGCAGCGTGGGACGAGCGGGGGCGTACAATGAGCAGTTCTTC. Translating gives CASSVGRAGAYNEQFF.

This sequence joins TRBV28 and TRBJ1-2; TRBD1 aligns across 9 bases. The CDR3 is 13 amino acids. Germline lookup yields CDR1 MDHEN and CDR2 SYDVKM. The V gene end was trimmed by 3 bases and the J gene end by 7 bases; junction bases not matched to a gene: 3. CDR3 DNA: TGTGCCAGCAGTTTCGGACAGGGGCCTGGCTACACCTTC. Translating it yields CASSFGQGPGYTF.

The chain has TRBV3-1 and TRBJ2-7, with TRBD1 identical over 7 bases. V shed 5 bases and J 6 bases; nucleotides not matched to a gene: 16. Germline V gene sequence: CDR1 LGHDT, CDR2 YNNKEL (reference sequence). This CDR3 has 16 amino acids. The CDR3 DNA reads as TGTGCCAGCAGCTCTCTCCCCGGGACAGCCCATCCCGAGCAGTACTTC. Translating gives CASSSLPGTAHPEQYF.

This clonotype was counted ten times or more. The rearrangement links TRBV29-1 to TRBJ2-5; D possibly matches TRBD1 or TRBD2 (5 bases each). The CDR3 runs to 14 residues. Trimming took 1 base from V and 5 from J, leaving 14 bases between them. Per the germline V gene, CDR1 is SQVTM and CDR2 is ANQGSEA. The CDR3 nucleotides read TGCAGCGTTGAAGCCTGGGGGAGTCAGGAGACCCAGTACTTC. Residues: CSVEAWGSQETQYF. Complete variable domain (other parts from reference TRBV29-1 and TRBJ2-5): SAVISQKPSRDICQRGTSLTIQCQVDSQVTMMFWYRQQPGQSLTLIATANQGSEATYESGFVIDKFPISRPNLTFSTLTVSNMSPEDSSIYLCSVEAWGSQETQYFGPGTRLLVL.

The J gene is TRBJ1-5, the V gene TRBV12-3 or TRBV12-4, with 7 bases matching TRBD1. Trimming at V came to 6 bases and at J to 5 bases, leaving 10 bases not matched to a gene. This CDR3 spans 15 amino acids. CDR3 nucleotides: TGTGCCAGCAGCTACTCGGGACAGTATGATCAGCCCCAGCATTTT. It is translated as CASSYSGQYDQPQHF.

This chain links TRBV4-1 with TRBJ2-1; 8 bases are shared with TRBD2. CDR1 is MGHRA, CDR2 YSYEKL, per germline. The CDR3 contains 14 residues. V was pared by 1 base and J by 9 bases, with 5 bases of the junction left unmatched. The CDR3 is CASSQAGGPSEQFF. The CDR3, as DNA: TGCGCCAGCAGCCAAGCGGGGGGGCCAAGTGAGCAGTTCTTC.

This clonotype was seen more than once but under ten times. This chain connects TRBV6-5 to TRBJ2-7; 9 bases are a match to TRBD1. This CDR3 contains 14 residues. Germline CDR1 reads MNHEY; CDR2 reads SVGAGI. Trimming cost V 5 bases and J 1 base; bases outside gene matches: 3. The CDR3 protein is CASSTDRGSYEQYF. Here the CDR3 DNA reads TGTGCCAGCAGTACGGACAGGGGATCCTACGAGCAGTACTTC.